The clone carrying this T cell receptor (beta chain) came up many times. Its antigen is as yet unknown. At one end the junction does not follow the germline gene, possibly because of a read error. The V gene's germline CDR1 is MNHEY and CDR2 SVGAGI. The CDR3 is made up of 14 amino acids. This sample was taken from a study of T cells after yellow fever vaccination. Study summary: Fractions containing few cells were prepared with SMART-Seq v4 Ultra Low Input. General study points: Peaking on day 5 versus 15, the secondary response was faster but weaker.

A process of 5'RACE template switching, which added a universal primer site and UMIs, was used to make TCR cDNA. TCRdb fed the 5' RACE reads into MiXCR, producing one record per CDR3 protein. The sample holds some 110,000 distinct CDR3 sequences, roughly 6.8% seen once. This chain connects TRBV6-5 to TRBJ1-1; D call uncertain. Sequences were derived from CD4+ T cells sorted from PBMCs, sampled approximately 40 days after the first yellow fever vaccination. This TCR derives from a man between 18 and 35 years old who received the YFV17D yellow fever vaccine. The CDR3 is CASSSSPSSRHSLF. The CDR3, as DNA: TGTGCCAGCAGTTCCTCCCCCAGTAGCCGACACTCCCTCTTT.